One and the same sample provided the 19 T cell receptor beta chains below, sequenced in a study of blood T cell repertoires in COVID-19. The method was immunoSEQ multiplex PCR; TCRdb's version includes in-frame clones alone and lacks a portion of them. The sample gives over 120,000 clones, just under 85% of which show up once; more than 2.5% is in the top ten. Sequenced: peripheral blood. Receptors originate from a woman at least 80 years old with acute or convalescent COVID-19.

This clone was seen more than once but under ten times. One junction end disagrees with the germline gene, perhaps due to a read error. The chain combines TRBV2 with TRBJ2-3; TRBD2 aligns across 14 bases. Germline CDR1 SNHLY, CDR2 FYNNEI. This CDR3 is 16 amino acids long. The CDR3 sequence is CASSEGLAGGTDTQYF. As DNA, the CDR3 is TGTGCCAGCAGCGAAGGACTAGCGGGGGGTACAGATACGCAGTATTTT.

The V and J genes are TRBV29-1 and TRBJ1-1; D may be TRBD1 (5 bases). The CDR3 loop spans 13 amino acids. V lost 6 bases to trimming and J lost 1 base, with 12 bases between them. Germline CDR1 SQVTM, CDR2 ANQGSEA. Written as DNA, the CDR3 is TGCAGCGTCCAGGGCCAGACGAACACTGAAGCTTTCTTT. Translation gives CSVQGQTNTEAFF.

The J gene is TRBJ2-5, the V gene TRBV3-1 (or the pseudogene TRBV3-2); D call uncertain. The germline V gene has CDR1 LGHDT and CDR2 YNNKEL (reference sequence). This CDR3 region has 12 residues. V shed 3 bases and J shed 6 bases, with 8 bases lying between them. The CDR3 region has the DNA TGTGCCAGCAGCCACGCGAGGCAGACCCAGTACTTC. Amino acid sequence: CASSHARQTQYF.

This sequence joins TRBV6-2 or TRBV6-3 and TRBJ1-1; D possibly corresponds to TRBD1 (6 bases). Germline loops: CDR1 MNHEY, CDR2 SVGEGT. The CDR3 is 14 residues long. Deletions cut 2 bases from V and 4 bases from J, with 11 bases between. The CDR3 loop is CASSYLQGFTEAFF. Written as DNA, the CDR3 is TGTGCCAGCAGTTACCTACAGGGATTCACTGAAGCTTTCTTT.

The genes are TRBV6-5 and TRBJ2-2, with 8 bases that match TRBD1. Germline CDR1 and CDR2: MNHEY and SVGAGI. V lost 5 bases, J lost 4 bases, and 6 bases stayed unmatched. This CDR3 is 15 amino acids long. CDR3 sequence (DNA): TGTGCCAGCAGTCCAGCAGGGGGCCGCACCGGGGAGCTGTTTTTT. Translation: CASSPAGGRTGELFF.

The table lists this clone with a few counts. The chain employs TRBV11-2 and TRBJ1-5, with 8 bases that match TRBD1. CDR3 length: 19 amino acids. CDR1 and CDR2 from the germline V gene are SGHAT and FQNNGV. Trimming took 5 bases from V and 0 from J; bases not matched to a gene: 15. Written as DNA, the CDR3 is TGTGCCAGCAGCCCCGGGGCAGGGGGCGCGGGGTTTAGCAATCAGCCCCAGCATTTT. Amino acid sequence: CASSPGAGGAGFSNQPQHF.

The CDR3 region is CASSLGREADTQYF. CDR3 DNA: TGCGCCAGCAGCTTGGGTAGGGAGGCAGATACGCAGTATTTT. The chain recombines TRBV5-1 with TRBJ2-3; possible D gene TRBD2, 6 bases. Looked up from germline, CDR1 is SGHRS and CDR2 is YFSETQ. V was shortened by 0 bases and J by 4 bases, with 9 bases between the two germline ends. The CDR3 loop spans 14 amino acids.

The CDR3 spells CASSPNRGEQFF. CDR3 nucleotide sequence: TGTGCCAGCAGTCCTAACAGGGGCGAGCAGTTCTTC. This chain joins TRBV27 and TRBJ2-1; TRBD1 agrees at 7 bases. The CDR3 sequence is 12 residues long. Per the germline V gene, CDR1 is MNHEY and CDR2 is SMNVEV (reference sequence). V dropped 5 bases and J dropped 10; count of bases not matched to a gene: 5.

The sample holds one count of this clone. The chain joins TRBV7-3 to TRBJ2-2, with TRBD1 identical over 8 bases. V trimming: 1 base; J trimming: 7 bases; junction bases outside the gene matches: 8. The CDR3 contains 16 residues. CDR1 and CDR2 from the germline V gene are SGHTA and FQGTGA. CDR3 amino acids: CASSLNGQGAGGELFF. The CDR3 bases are TGTGCCAGCAGCTTAAACGGCCAGGGGGCTGGCGGGGAGCTGTTTTTT.

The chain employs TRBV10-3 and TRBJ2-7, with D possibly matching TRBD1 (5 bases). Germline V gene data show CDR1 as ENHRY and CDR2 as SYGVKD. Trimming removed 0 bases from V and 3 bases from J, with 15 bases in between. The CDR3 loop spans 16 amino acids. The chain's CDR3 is CAISESHQGPRYEQYF. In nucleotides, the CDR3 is TGTGCCATCAGTGAGTCCCACCAGGGTCCCCGCTACGAGCAGTACTTC.

CDR3 DNA sequence: TGTGCCAGCAGCGTAGCTCCGTCGGCGGGGGAGCAGTACTTC. Its protein is CASSVAPSAGEQYF. This chain links TRBV9 with TRBJ2-7; tentative D call: TRBD2 (6 bases). CDR1 is SGDLS and CDR2 is YYNGEE in the germline V gene. The CDR3 length is 14 residues. Trimming cost V 0 bases and J 7 bases, with 14 bases left between them. The full variable domain, with the rest looked up from reference TRBV9 and TRBJ2-7, is DSGVTQTPKHLITATGQRVTLRCSPRSGDLSVYWYQQSLDQGLQFLIQYYNGEERAKGNILERFSAQQFPDLHSELNLSSLELGDSALYFCASSVAPSAGEQYFGPGTRLTVT.

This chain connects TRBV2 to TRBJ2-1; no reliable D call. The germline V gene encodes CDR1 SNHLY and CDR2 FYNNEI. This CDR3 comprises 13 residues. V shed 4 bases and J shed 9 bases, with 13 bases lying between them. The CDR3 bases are TGTGCCAGCAGTGGTTACCCTGGCGGTGAGCAGTTCTTC. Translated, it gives CASSGYPGGEQFF.

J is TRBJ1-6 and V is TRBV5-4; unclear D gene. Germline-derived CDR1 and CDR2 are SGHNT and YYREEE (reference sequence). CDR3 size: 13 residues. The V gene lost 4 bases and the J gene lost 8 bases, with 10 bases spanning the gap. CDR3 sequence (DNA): TGTGCCAGCAGCCAGGACTCCGATTCACCCCTCCACTTT. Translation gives CASSQDSDSPLHF.

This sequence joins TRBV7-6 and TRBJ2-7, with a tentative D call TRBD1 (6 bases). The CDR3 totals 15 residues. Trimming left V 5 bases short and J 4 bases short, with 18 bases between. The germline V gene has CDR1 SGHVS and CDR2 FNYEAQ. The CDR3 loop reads CASSRYRDKNYEQYF. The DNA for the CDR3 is TGTGCCAGCAGCAGATACCGGGACAAGAATTACGAGCAGTACTTC.

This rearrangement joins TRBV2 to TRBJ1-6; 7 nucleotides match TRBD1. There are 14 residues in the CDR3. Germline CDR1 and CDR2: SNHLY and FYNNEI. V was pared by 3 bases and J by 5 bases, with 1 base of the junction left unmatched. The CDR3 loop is CASSDRGDNSPLHF. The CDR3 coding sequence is TGTGCCAGCAGTGACAGGGGGGATAATTCACCCCTCCACTTT.

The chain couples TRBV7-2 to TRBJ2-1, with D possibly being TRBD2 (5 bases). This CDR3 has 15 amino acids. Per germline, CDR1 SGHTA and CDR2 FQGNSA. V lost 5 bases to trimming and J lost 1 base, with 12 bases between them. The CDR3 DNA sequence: TGTGCCAGCAGCCCTCAAGCGGATTCCTACAATGAGCAGTTCTTC. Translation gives CASSPQADSYNEQFF.

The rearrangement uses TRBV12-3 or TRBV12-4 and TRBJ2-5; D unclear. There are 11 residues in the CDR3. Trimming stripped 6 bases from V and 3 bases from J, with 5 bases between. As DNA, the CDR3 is TGTGCCAGCAGCTCTAAAGAGACCCAGTACTTC. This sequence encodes CASSSKETQYF.

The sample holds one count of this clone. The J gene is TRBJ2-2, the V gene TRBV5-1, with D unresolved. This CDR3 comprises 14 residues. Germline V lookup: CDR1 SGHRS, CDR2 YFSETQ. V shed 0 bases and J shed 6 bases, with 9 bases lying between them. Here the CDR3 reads CASSLVPGSGELFF. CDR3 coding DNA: TGCGCCAGCAGCTTGGTTCCCGGGTCCGGGGAGCTGTTTTTT.

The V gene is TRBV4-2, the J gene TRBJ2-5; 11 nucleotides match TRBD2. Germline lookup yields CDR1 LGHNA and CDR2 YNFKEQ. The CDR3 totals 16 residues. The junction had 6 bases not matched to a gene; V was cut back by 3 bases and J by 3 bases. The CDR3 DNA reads TGTGCCAGCAGCCAGACACTAGCGGGGGATGAAGAGACCCAGTACTTC. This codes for CASSQTLAGDEETQYF.